A single sample gave rise to the 2 T cell receptor beta chains below, sequenced in a study of patients and donors after allogeneic stem cell transplantation. Using its own MiXCR run on the RT-PCR reads, TCRdb lists one record per CDR3 protein. The sample lists 900,000 to 1,000,000 distinct CDR3 sequences, 15% to 20% seen once, with roughly 6% in the top ten. Sequencing used blood, either unsorted or a sorted T cell fraction (not recorded which). The receptor set was obtained from a human donor who was either an allogeneic HSCT recipient or a stem cell or donor lymphocyte infusion donor (not recorded which). It is not recorded whose cells these are; they may come from a transplant donor.

This clonotype came up many times. The J gene is TRBJ2-4, the V gene TRBV5-6, with D tentatively TRBD2 (6 bases). Germline V gene sequence: CDR1 SGHDT, CDR2 YYEEEE. The ends were cut back, 1 base at V and 8 bases at J, with 10 bases in the middle. This CDR3 has 13 residues. CDR3 region: CASSLMGEDIQYF. The CDR3 DNA is TGTGCCAGCAGCTTGATGGGGGAGGACATTCAGTACTTC.

The rearrangement links TRBV20-1 to TRBJ2-1; TRBD2 agrees at 9 bases. V trimming: 6 bases; J trimming: 8 bases; junction bases outside the gene matches: 17. CDR1 is DFQATT and CDR2 is SNEGSKA in the germline V gene (reference sequence). This CDR3 comprises 16 residues. Written as DNA, the CDR3 is TGCAGTGCAAAACAACCGGGACTAGCTATGAGAGATGAGCAGTTCTTC. Translation gives CSAKQPGLAMRDEQFF.